The 16 T cell receptor beta chains reported below all come from one sample, sequenced in a study of T cell changes during pregnancy in multiple sclerosis. Profiled with immunoSEQ multiplex PCR; TCRdb holds only in-frame clones, not every one. The table shows about 120,000 clones, with over 85% occurring only once. The sequences come from peripheral blood, collected before pregnancy. The receptors originated from a female donor with multiple sclerosis, enrolled in a pregnancy study.

This rearrangement joins TRBV30 to TRBJ2-1; D might be TRBD2 (6 bases). The germline V gene has CDR1 GTSNPN and CDR2 SVGIG (reference sequence). This CDR3 is built from 13 residues. Trimming shortened V by 0 bases and J by 12 bases, and 15 bases separated the two germline ends. CDR3 DNA sequence: TGTGCCTGGAGTGTATTAGCGAGCGGGCCGCAGTTCTTC. Protein sequence: CAWSVLASGPQFF.

The V gene is TRBV29-1, the J gene TRBJ2-5; a possible D gene is TRBD2 (6 bases). V lost 4 bases and J 4 bases, leaving 13 bases between the germline ends. Germline V gene data show CDR1 as SQVTM and CDR2 as ANQGSEA. The CDR3 contains 13 residues. CDR3 region: CSVVGGRVETQYF. The CDR3 DNA reads as TGCAGCGTTGTGGGGGGTAGGGTAGAGACCCAGTACTTC.

The gene calls are TRBV18 and TRBJ2-5; 7 positions match TRBD2. The DNA end is more similar to TRBJ2-7, so the J call may be wrong. Germline CDR1 KGHSH, CDR2 LQKENI. This CDR3 is 16 amino acids long. CDR3 region: CASSSLSSGNIYEQYF. The CDR3 DNA reads as TGTGCCAGCTCGTCCCTATCCAGCGGGAATATCTACGAGCAGTACTTC.

The rearrangement joins TRBV15 to TRBJ2-3; 7 bases map to TRBD2. Germline V gene data show CDR1 as LNHNV and CDR2 as YYDKDF (reference sequence). Trimming at V came to 3 bases and at J to 0 bases, leaving 9 bases not matched to a gene. The CDR3 has 17 amino acids. CDR3 bases: TGTGCCACCAGCAGTGAGGCGGGGGACCCTAGCACAGATACGCAGTATTTT. Translation: CATSSEAGDPSTDTQYF.

The CDR3 nucleotides read TGTGCCAGCAGCCGGGGACAGGCAGGACAGCCCCAGCATTTT. Translated: CASSRGQAGQPQHF. The chain joins TRBV28 to TRBJ1-5, with TRBD1 matching 8 bases. Germline-derived CDR1 and CDR2 are MDHEN and SYDVKM. The CDR3 runs to 14 residues. The J segment lost 7 bases and the V segment lost 6 bases, leaving 8 bases of the junction unmatched.

V and J are TRBV18 and TRBJ1-3, with no clear D. CDR3 length equals 16 residues. The germline V gene encodes CDR1 KGHSH and CDR2 LQKENI. V was clipped by 4 bases and J by 2 bases, with 15 bases between them. The CDR3 spells CASSHSGGNTGNTIYF. The CDR3 nucleotides are TGTGCCAGCTCACACTCTGGCGGTAATACTGGAAACACCATATATTTT.

The sample holds one count of this clone. This chain links TRBV2 with TRBJ1-4; D gene unclear. Trimming stripped 5 bases from V and 4 bases from J, with 2 bases between. CDR3 length: 11 amino acids. Germline V gene sequence: CDR1 SNHLY, CDR2 FYNNEI. The CDR3, as DNA: TGTGCCAGCAGTTATAATGAAAAACTGTTTTTT. Residues: CASSYNEKLFF.

The count of this clone is one. V gene TRBV30 combines with J gene TRBJ1-1, with D possibly being TRBD1 (6 bases). CDR3 size: 11 residues. Germline lookup yields CDR1 GTSNPN and CDR2 SVGIG (reference sequence). V lost 2 bases, J lost 9 bases, and 10 bases lay in between. CDR3 amino acids: CAWSRGGKAFF. CDR3 nucleotide sequence: TGTGCCTGGAGTAGGGGGGGGAAAGCTTTCTTT.

The chain links TRBV5-1 to TRBJ2-6; D perhaps matches TRBD1 (6 bases). V was shortened by 0 bases and J by 3 bases, with 10 bases between the two germline ends. The CDR3 runs to 16 residues. Germline CDR1 is SGHRS and CDR2 is YFSETQ. The CDR3 nucleotides are TGCGCCAGCAGCTTGGCAGGGGCGGATGGGGCCAACGTCCTGACTTTC. It specifies CASSLAGADGANVLTF.

For this clone: In the same sample, other DNA sequences code for this CDR3. The chain combines TRBV7-3 with TRBJ2-1, with 11 bases that match TRBD2. The ends lost 2 bases at V and 3 bases at J; junction bases unmatched: 0. Germline V gene sequence: CDR1 SGHTA, CDR2 FQGTGA. The CDR3 runs 15 residues. For the CDR3, the DNA is TGTGCCAGCAGCTTAGGGACTAGCGGCTACAATGAGCAGTTCTTC. Its protein is CASSLGTSGYNEQFF.

This chain links TRBV7-2 with TRBJ1-1; no reliable D call. CDR1 and CDR2 from the germline V gene are SGHTA and FQGNSA. Trimming left V 1 base short and J 1 base short, with 13 bases between. The CDR3 length is 16 residues. CDR3 in DNA: TGTGCCAGCAGCTTAGAGGAGCCGGGGTGGAACACTGAAGCTTTCTTT. Translating it yields CASSLEEPGWNTEAFF.

This clone was recorded once. This chain's CDR3 is CASSPGDTRSGNTIYF. DNA of the CDR3: TGTGCCAGCTCACCAGGGGATACTCGGTCGGGGAACACCATATATTTT. This chain connects TRBV18 to TRBJ1-3; D is unresolved. Per germline, CDR1 KGHSH and CDR2 LQKENI. The CDR3 runs 16 residues. V lost 2 bases and J lost 7, with 18 bases in between.

This chain uses TRBV11-2 with TRBJ2-5; TRBD2 matches 7 bases. This CDR3 region has 15 residues. V lost 0 bases and J lost 1; bases outside the gene matches: 2. CDR1 and CDR2 (germline): SGHAT, FQNNGV. CDR3 DNA sequence: TGTGCCAGCAGCTTAGAGGGACTACCCCAAGAGACCCAGTACTTC. Protein product: CASSLEGLPQETQYF.

The chain is built from TRBV6-1 and TRBJ2-1, with TRBD1 matching over 7 bases. CDR1 and CDR2 (germline): MNHNS, SASEGT. Germline trimming cut 9 bases from V and 5 bases from J; bases unmatched to any gene: 13. This CDR3 is 15 amino acids long. This CDR3 reads CASSLSTGTDNEQFF. The CDR3 DNA reads TGTGCCAGTAGTCTTTCAACCGGGACAGACAATGAGCAGTTCTTC.

V and J are TRBV11-2 and TRBJ1-5; 9 nucleotides match TRBD1. The trim removed 3 bases at V and 6 bases at J, leaving 6 bases unmatched. The CDR3 contains 15 residues. CDR1 and CDR2 (germline): SGHAT, FQNNGV. The CDR3 nucleotides read TGTGCCAGCAGCTTCGGGACAGGGTTGGGTCAGCCCCAGCATTTT. As protein: CASSFGTGLGQPQHF.

V gene TRBV9 combines with J gene TRBJ2-1; TRBD2 agrees at 13 bases. This CDR3 is 15 amino acids long. V was pared by 3 bases and J by 10 bases, with 7 bases of the junction left unmatched. Germline V gene data show CDR1 as SGDLS and CDR2 as YYNGEE. CDR3: CASSGYGTSGAEQFF. The DNA for the CDR3 is TGTGCCAGCAGCGGCTACGGGACTAGCGGGGCGGAGCAGTTCTTC.